The 30 T cell receptor beta chains in this list originate from one sample, sequenced in a study of blood T cell repertoires in COVID-19. Libraries were prepared by immunoSEQ multiplex PCR; TCRdb keeps only in-frame clonotypes and omits some of them. This table holds hundreds of thousands of clones, approximately 86% found once. The sequencing input was PBMCs or T cells enriched from blood (not recorded which). The receptors shown here come from a woman in her forties or fifties who had recovered from COVID-19.

The V gene is TRBV29-1, the J gene TRBJ1-5; D gene unclear. The CDR3 runs 12 residues. The V gene's germline CDR1 is SQVTM and CDR2 ANQGSEA. Trimming removed 4 bases from V and 2 bases from J, with 6 bases in between. CDR3: CSVGAGNQPQHF. In nucleotides, the CDR3 is TGCAGCGTTGGCGCGGGCAATCAGCCCCAGCATTTT.

In its sample, this clone was seen once. CDR3 protein: CAFSDSSAQETQYF. The CDR3 DNA reads as TGTGCCTTCTCCGATTCTAGCGCACAAGAGACCCAGTACTTC. The rearrangement joins TRBV30 to TRBJ2-5, with TRBD2 as a possible D gene (6 bases). V was trimmed by 7 bases and J by 2 bases, leaving 17 bases between them. Germline CDR1 GTSNPN, CDR2 SVGIG (reference sequence). CDR3 size: 14 residues.

This clone was counted once. A much larger clone is a single base away; this may be a read error. The same CDR3 is also encoded by other DNA sequences in this sample. The chain joins TRBV6-5 to TRBJ2-7; D might be TRBD1 (6 bases). Trimming left V 4 bases short and J 5 bases short, with 18 bases between. Germline V gene lookup returns CDR1 MNHEY and CDR2 SVGAGI. This CDR3 spans 15 amino acids. The CDR3 DNA reads TGTGCCAGCAGTTCCCCTCGGACAGCATTAAACGAGCAGTACTTC. The encoded protein is CASSSPRTALNEQYF.

V usage is TRBV7-8 and J usage is TRBJ1-2; 7 bases fit TRBD1. The J segment lost 5 bases and the V segment lost 5 bases, leaving 17 bases of the junction unmatched. The CDR3 extends over 17 amino acids. CDR1 is SGHVS, CDR2 FQNEAQ, per germline. CDR3 sequence (DNA): TGTGCCAGCAGCCTAAGGGACAGCCCAGGAGCAGGATATGGCTACACCTTC. This gives the protein CASSLRDSPGAGYGYTF.

V gene TRBV30 combines with J gene TRBJ2-7, with D tentatively TRBD1 (5 bases). Trimming removed 3 bases at V and 6 bases at J, with 15 bases between. CDR1 and CDR2 (germline): GTSNPN, SVGIG (reference sequence). The CDR3 totals 13 residues. The CDR3, as DNA: TGTGCCTGGAGCTTGCTGGCCACAGGCGAGCAGTACTTC. Protein product: CAWSLLATGEQYF.

The rearrangement joins TRBV5-1 to TRBJ2-7, with D possibly matching TRBD2 (6 bases). With 5 bases removed from V and 2 bases from J, the gap between germline ends came to 17 bases. Germline CDR1 and CDR2: SGHRS and YFSETQ. The CDR3 is 15 residues long. The DNA for the CDR3 is TGCGCCAGCAGGTATGAAGCGGGTATCGCCTACGAGCAGTACTTC. It translates to CASRYEAGIAYEQYF.

This clone was picked up many times. The chain carries TRBV4-1 and TRBJ1-5; D remains unclear. CDR1 and CDR2 (germline): MGHRA, YSYEKL. With 3 bases removed from V and 6 bases from J, the gap between germline ends came to 15 bases. The CDR3 length is 15 residues. In DNA, the CDR3 is TGCGCCAGCAGCCACCCGGGCCTGGAGGGTCAGCCCCAGCATTTT. Protein: CASSHPGLEGQPQHF.

The gene calls are TRBV28 and TRBJ1-2; D is possibly TRBD1 (6 bases). This CDR3 is 15 amino acids long. CDR1 is MDHEN and CDR2 is SYDVKM in the germline V gene. Trimming took off 5 bases at V and 4 bases at J, with 17 bases between the two ends. The CDR3 sequence: CASSTWTEPSYGYTF. The CDR3 region has the DNA TGTGCCAGCAGTACCTGGACAGAACCTAGCTATGGCTACACCTTC.

In this sample, this clone turned up once. The V and J genes are TRBV30 and TRBJ2-7; no clear D gene. Trimming pared 0 bases from V and 6 bases from J, leaving 6 bases between. The germline V gene encodes CDR1 GTSNPN and CDR2 SVGIG (reference sequence). This CDR3 contains 11 residues. In DNA form, the CDR3 reads TGTGCCTGGAGTGTTGTCGGCGAGCAGTACTTC. Residues: CAWSVVGEQYF.

This rearrangement joins TRBV5-6 to TRBJ2-7; tentatively, D is TRBD2 (6 bases). The V and J ends lost 4 bases and 0 bases respectively, with 17 bases between them. CDR1 and CDR2 from the germline V gene are SGHDT and YYEEEE. The CDR3 is made up of 16 amino acids. CDR3 residues: CASSPRPGLHSYEQYF. CDR3 in DNA: TGTGCCAGCAGCCCAAGACCGGGACTTCACTCCTACGAGCAGTACTTC.

The chain joins TRBV9 to TRBJ2-5; D gene uncertain. The V gene lost 0 bases and the J gene lost 1 base, with 4 bases spanning the gap. The CDR3 extends over 13 amino acids. The V gene's germline CDR1 is SGDLS and CDR2 YYNGEE. The CDR3, as DNA: TGTGCCAGCAGCGTAGACAGCCAAGAGACCCAGTACTTC. Protein product: CASSVDSQETQYF.

This sequence joins TRBV15 and TRBJ2-1, with 12 nucleotides matching TRBD2. Germline CDR1 LNHNV, CDR2 YYDKDF (reference sequence). CDR3 length: 16 residues. V lost 5 bases to trimming and J lost 3 bases; unmatched junction nucleotides: 5. This chain's CDR3 is CATSGGLAGLYNEQFF. The CDR3 region has the DNA TGTGCCACCAGCGGAGGACTAGCGGGGCTCTACAATGAGCAGTTCTTC.

The CDR3 sequence is CASSQLDSGSAPHEQFF. In DNA form, the CDR3 reads TGCGCCAGCAGCCAACTAGATAGCGGGAGTGCCCCACATGAGCAGTTCTTC. The V and J genes are TRBV4-1 and TRBJ2-1, with TRBD2 identical over 9 bases. The CDR3 extends over 17 amino acids. Germline CDR1 MGHRA, CDR2 YSYEKL. The junction had 13 bases not matched to a gene; V was cut back by 2 bases and J by 8 bases.

The V gene is TRBV5-4, the J gene TRBJ1-4; D is unclear. The germline CDR1 and CDR2 sequences are SGHNT and YYREEE (reference sequence). The CDR3 covers 13 residues. V lost 3 bases to trimming and J lost 10 bases, with 13 bases between them. The CDR3 spells CASSSDDFGKLFF. DNA for the CDR3: TGTGCCAGCAGCTCGGATGACTTCGGAAAACTGTTTTTT.

The V gene is TRBV5-4, the J gene TRBJ2-2; no firm D call. This CDR3 is 13 amino acids long. Between the trimmed V and J ends, which lost 6 bases and 4 bases, there was a span of 10 bases. Germline CDR1 SGHNT, CDR2 YYREEE (reference sequence). The CDR3: CASTSGGTGELFF. CDR3 sequence (DNA): TGTGCCAGCACTTCAGGTGGCACCGGGGAGCTGTTTTTT. Together with reference TRBV5-4 and TRBJ2-2, the CDR3 gives the full variable domain: ETGVTQSPTHLIKTRGQQVTLRCSSQSGHNTVSWYQQALGQGPQFIFQYYREEENGRGNFPPRFSGLQFPNYSSELNVNALELDDSALYLCASTSGGTGELFFGEGSRLTVL.

This clone was seen just once. This chain joins TRBV7-9 and TRBJ1-4; D gene unclear. The germline CDR1 and CDR2 sequences are SEHNR and FQNEAQ (reference sequence). The CDR3 totals 13 residues. Trimming stripped 5 bases from V and 14 bases from J, with 18 bases between. Here the CDR3 reads CASSQSSSLLLFF. The CDR3 nucleotides are TGTGCCAGCAGCCAAAGCTCGTCACTTCTTCTGTTTTTT. The whole variable domain, remainder taken from reference TRBV7-9 and TRBJ1-4, is DTGVSQNPRHKITKRGQNVTFRCDPISEHNRLYWYRQTLGQGPEFLTYFQNEAQLEKSRLLSDRFSAERPKGSFSTLEIQRTEQGDSAMYLCASSQSSSLLLFFGSGTQLSVL.

This clone was observed once. The chain couples TRBV27 to TRBJ2-7, with D possibly matching TRBD1 (5 bases). CDR1 and CDR2 (germline): MNHEY, SMNVEV (reference sequence). The CDR3 has 15 residues. V was clipped by 5 bases and J by 0 bases, with 14 bases between them. The CDR3 DNA reads as TGTGCCAGCAGTCCAGGTGGGGCGAACTCCTACGAGCAGTACTTC. Its protein is CASSPGGANSYEQYF.

V gene TRBV5-4 combines with J gene TRBJ2-5, with a weak D call TRBD1 (5 bases). Germline-derived CDR1 and CDR2 are SGHNT and YYREEE (reference sequence). The V gene lost 1 base and the J gene lost 2 bases, with 9 bases spanning the gap. This CDR3 is built from 14 residues. The CDR3 region has the DNA TGTGCCAGCAGCTTGTCAGGGTTTCAAGAGACCCAGTACTTC. This gives the protein CASSLSGFQETQYF.

The rearrangement links TRBV28 to TRBJ2-7; 10 bases align to TRBD2. Germline CDR1 reads MDHEN; CDR2 reads SYDVKM. The ends lost 6 bases at V and 7 bases at J; junction bases unmatched: 6. This CDR3 region has 13 residues. This chain's CDR3 is CASRLGLAREQYF. The CDR3 DNA reads as TGTGCCAGCAGACTGGGACTAGCGAGAGAGCAGTACTTC.

This clone showed up just a few times. The chain recombines TRBV4-1 with TRBJ1-2, with 7 bases that match TRBD1. Germline CDR1 and CDR2: MGHRA and YSYEKL. V dropped 4 bases and J dropped 7; count of bases not matched to a gene: 15. There are 16 residues in the CDR3. The CDR3 nucleotides are TGCGCCAGCAGCCGGGGAGAGGGGGCTCTTCAGGGTGGCTACACCTTC. It codes for CASSRGEGALQGGYTF.

The V gene is TRBV3-1 (or the pseudogene TRBV3-2), the J gene TRBJ2-1, with a weak D call TRBD2 (6 bases). The V and J ends lost 5 bases and 8 bases respectively, with 13 bases between them. The CDR3 consists of 13 residues. CDR1 and CDR2 (germline): LGHDT, YNNKEL (reference sequence). CDR3 in DNA: TGTGCCAGCAGCACGACTAGTATCCATGAGCAGTTCTTC. Protein: CASSTTSIHEQFF.

This clone is a singleton in its sample. The chain employs TRBV3-1 (or the pseudogene TRBV3-2) and TRBJ2-2; the match to TRBD2 covers 7 bases. Germline assignment: CDR1 LGHDT and CDR2 YNNKEL (reference sequence). V was pared by 4 bases and J by 2 bases, with 10 bases of the junction left unmatched. The CDR3 contains 17 residues. The CDR3 DNA reads as TGTGCCAGCAGCCTAGCGAGGGCTAGCGGTAACACCGGGGAGCTGTTTTTT. Its protein product is CASSLARASGNTGELFF.

The chain joins TRBV15 to TRBJ2-7; 9 bases agree with TRBD2. This CDR3 contains 16 residues. Looked up from germline, CDR1 is LNHNV and CDR2 is YYDKDF (reference sequence). V was pared by 0 bases and J by 5 bases, with 8 bases of the junction left unmatched. CDR3 protein: CATSRDLQAGGNEQYF. The DNA of the CDR3 is TGTGCCACCAGCAGAGATCTCCAAGCGGGAGGCAACGAGCAGTACTTC.

The chain combines TRBV27 with TRBJ2-7; 9 bases map to TRBD2. The CDR3 spans 14 residues. In germline, CDR1 is MNHEY, CDR2 SMNVEV (reference sequence). Losses at the gene ends were 4 bases for V and 3 bases for J; bases not matched to a gene: 4. The CDR3 sequence is CASSSTTSGYEQYF. The CDR3 DNA reads TGTGCCAGCAGTTCAACGACTAGCGGCTACGAGCAGTACTTC.

The V call is TRBV7-8, the J call TRBJ2-7, with D unclear. The V and J ends lost 4 bases and 1 base respectively, with 14 bases between them. CDR1 and CDR2 from the germline V gene are SGHVS and FQNEAQ. The CDR3 totals 15 residues. CDR3 region: CASSSRLERSYEQYF. Written as DNA, the CDR3 is TGTGCCAGCAGCTCTCGACTCGAAAGGTCCTACGAGCAGTACTTC. The full variable domain, in which reference TRBV7-8 and TRBJ2-7 provide the parts outside the CDR3, is GAGVSQSPRYKVAKRGQDVALRCDPISGHVSLFWYQQALGQGPEFLTYFQNEAQLDKSGLPSDRFFAERPEGSVSTLKIQRTQQEDSAVYLCASSSRLERSYEQYFGPGTRLTVT.

The chain employs TRBV19 and TRBJ1-3, with a tentative D call TRBD1 (5 bases). The CDR3 is 15 amino acids. Trimming removed 4 bases at V and 1 base at J, with 11 bases between. Germline V gene sequence: CDR1 LNHDA, CDR2 SQIVND (reference sequence). The CDR3 here is CASSRETVSGNTIYF. The CDR3 DNA reads TGTGCCAGTAGTAGAGAGACAGTTTCTGGAAACACCATATATTTT.

The chain combines TRBV28 with TRBJ1-2; D remains unclear. CDR1 and CDR2 from the germline V gene are MDHEN and SYDVKM. This CDR3 is 15 amino acids long. V was trimmed by 2 bases and J by 3 bases, leaving 13 bases between them. CDR3 protein: CASSLVGGGDYGYTF. The CDR3 DNA sequence: TGTGCCAGCAGTTTAGTTGGAGGCGGCGACTATGGCTACACCTTC.

This chain uses TRBV7-2 with TRBJ2-5; D perhaps matches TRBD1 (6 bases). Deletions cut 1 base from V and 1 base from J, with 10 bases between. Germline CDR1 SGHTA, CDR2 FQGNSA. The CDR3 totals 15 residues. CDR3 sequence (DNA): TGTGCCAGCAGCTTAGTTATAGGGGGCCAAGAGACCCAGTACTTC. Its protein is CASSLVIGGQETQYF.

This clone was counted a single time. The chain is built from TRBV5-1 and TRBJ2-5; tentatively, D is TRBD2 (5 bases). The V gene's germline CDR1 is SGHRS and CDR2 YFSETQ. The V end lost 4 bases, the J end lost 5 bases, and 15 bases lay between the germline ends. CDR3 length: 14 residues. The CDR3 bases are TGCGCCAGCAGCCTGGGCCGGGGAGAGGAGACCCAGTACTTC. Translation: CASSLGRGEETQYF.

This clone was seen a single time. The chain employs TRBV18 and TRBJ1-4, with D uncertain. Germline CDR1 is KGHSH and CDR2 is LQKENI. This CDR3 spans 12 amino acids. With 3 bases removed from V and 4 bases from J, the gap between germline ends came to 3 bases. For the CDR3, the DNA is TGTGCCAGCTCACCTATTAATGAAAAACTGTTTTTT. This codes for CASSPINEKLFF.